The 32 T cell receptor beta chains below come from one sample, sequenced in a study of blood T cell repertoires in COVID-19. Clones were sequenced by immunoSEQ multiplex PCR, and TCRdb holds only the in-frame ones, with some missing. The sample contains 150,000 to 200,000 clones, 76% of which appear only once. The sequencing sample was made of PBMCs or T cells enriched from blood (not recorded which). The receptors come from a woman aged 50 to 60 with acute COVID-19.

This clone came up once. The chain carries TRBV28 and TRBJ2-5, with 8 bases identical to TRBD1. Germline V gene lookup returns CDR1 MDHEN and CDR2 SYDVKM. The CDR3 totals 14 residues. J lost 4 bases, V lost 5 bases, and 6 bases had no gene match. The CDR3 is CASSLTGETETQYF. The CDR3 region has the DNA TGTGCCAGCAGTCTGACAGGGGAAACAGAGACCCAGTACTTC.

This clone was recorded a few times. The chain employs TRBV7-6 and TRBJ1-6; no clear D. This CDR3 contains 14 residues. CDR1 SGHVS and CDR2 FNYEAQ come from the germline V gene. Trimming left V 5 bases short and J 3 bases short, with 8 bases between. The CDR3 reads CASSKQNYNSPLHF. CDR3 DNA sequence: TGTGCCAGCAGCAAACAGAACTATAATTCACCCCTCCACTTT.

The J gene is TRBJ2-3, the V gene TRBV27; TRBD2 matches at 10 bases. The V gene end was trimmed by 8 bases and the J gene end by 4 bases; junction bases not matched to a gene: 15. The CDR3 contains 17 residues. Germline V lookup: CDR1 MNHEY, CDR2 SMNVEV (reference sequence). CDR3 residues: CASQSLAGAYLADTQYF. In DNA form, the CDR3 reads TGTGCCAGCCAGAGCCTAGCGGGGGCTTACCTGGCAGATACGCAGTATTTT.

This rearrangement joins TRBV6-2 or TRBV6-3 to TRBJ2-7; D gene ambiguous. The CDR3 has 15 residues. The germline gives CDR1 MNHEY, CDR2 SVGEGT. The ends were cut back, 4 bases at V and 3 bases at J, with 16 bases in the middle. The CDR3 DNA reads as TGTGCCAGCAGTTCCTTACGCAGAATCAACTACGAGCAGTACGTC. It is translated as CASSSLRRINYEQYV.

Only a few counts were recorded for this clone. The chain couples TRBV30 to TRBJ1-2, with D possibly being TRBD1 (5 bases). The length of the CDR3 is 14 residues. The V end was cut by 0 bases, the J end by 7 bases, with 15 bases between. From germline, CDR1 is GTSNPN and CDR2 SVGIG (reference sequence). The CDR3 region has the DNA TGTGCCTGGAGTGTCGGGTTTGGGGGGATTGGCTACACCTTC. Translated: CAWSVGFGGIGYTF.

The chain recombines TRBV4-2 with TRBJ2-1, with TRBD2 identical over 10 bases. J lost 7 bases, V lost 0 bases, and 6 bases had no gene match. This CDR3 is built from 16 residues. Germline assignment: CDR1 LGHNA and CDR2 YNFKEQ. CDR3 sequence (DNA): TGTGCCAGCAGCCAAGACGGAGCGGGGGGGCGAAATGAGCAGTTCTTC. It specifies CASSQDGAGGRNEQFF.

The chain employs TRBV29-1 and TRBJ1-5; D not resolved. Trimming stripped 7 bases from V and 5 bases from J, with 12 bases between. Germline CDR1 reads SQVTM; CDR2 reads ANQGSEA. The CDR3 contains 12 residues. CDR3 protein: CSAKRGDQPQHF. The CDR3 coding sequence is TGCAGCGCCAAACGAGGAGATCAGCCCCAGCATTTT.

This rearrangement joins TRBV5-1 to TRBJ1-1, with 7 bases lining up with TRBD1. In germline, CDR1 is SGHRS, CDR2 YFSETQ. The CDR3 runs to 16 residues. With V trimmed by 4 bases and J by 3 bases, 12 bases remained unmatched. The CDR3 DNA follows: TGCGCCAGCAGCCAGGGTGTGAGCAGGGGGGACACTGAAGCTTTCTTT. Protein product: CASSQGVSRGDTEAFF.

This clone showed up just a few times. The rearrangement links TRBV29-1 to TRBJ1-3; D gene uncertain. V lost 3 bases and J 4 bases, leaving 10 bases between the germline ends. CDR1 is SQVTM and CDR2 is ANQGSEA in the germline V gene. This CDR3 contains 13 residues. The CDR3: CSVEAATGNTIYF. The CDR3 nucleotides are TGCAGCGTTGAGGCAGCGACCGGAAACACCATATATTTT. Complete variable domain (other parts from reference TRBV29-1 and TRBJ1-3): SAVISQKPSRDICQRGTSLTIQCQVDSQVTMMFWYRQQPGQSLTLIATANQGSEATYESGFVIDKFPISRPNLTFSTLTVSNMSPEDSSIYLCSVEAATGNTIYFGEGSWLTVV.

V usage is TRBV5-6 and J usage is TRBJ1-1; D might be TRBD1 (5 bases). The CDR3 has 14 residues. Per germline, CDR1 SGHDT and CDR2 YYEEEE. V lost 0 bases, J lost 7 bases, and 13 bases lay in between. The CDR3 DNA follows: TGTGCCAGCAGCTTGGGACAGCCATTCCTTGAAGCTTTCTTT. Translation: CASSLGQPFLEAFF.

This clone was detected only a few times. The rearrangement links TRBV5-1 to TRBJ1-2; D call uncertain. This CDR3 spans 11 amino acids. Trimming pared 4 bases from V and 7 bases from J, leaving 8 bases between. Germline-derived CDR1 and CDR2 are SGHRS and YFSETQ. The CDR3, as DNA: TGCGCCAGCAGCGGAACGGGTGGCTACACCTTC. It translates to CASSGTGGYTF.

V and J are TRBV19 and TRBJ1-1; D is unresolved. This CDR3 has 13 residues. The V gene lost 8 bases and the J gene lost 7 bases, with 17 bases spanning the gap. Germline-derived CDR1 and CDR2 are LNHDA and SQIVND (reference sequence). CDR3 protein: CASLGFGEDEAFF. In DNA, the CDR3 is TGTGCCAGTCTTGGCTTTGGGGAGGATGAAGCTTTCTTT.

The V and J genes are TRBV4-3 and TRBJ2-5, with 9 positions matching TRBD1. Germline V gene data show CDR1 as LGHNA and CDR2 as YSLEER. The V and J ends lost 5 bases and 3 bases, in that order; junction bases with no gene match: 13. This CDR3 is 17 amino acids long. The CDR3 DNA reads TGCGCCAGCAGCTTCTCCCCTCGGGACAGGGAAGAAGAGACCCAGTACTTC. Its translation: CASSFSPRDREEETQYF.

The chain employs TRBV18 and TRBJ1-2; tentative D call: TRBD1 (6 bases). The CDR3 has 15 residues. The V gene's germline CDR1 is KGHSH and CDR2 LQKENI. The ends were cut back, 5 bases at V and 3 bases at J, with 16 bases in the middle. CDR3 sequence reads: CASSSRTAGDYGYTF. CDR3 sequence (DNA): TGTGCCAGCTCATCCAGGACAGCCGGCGACTATGGCTACACCTTC.

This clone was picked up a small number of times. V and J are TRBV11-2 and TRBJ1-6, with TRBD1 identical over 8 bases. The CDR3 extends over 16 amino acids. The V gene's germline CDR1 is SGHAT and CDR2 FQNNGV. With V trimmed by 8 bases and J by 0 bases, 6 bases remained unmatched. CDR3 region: CASRRTGTSYNSPLHF. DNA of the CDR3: TGTGCCAGCCGGAGGACAGGGACCTCCTATAATTCACCCCTCCACTTT.

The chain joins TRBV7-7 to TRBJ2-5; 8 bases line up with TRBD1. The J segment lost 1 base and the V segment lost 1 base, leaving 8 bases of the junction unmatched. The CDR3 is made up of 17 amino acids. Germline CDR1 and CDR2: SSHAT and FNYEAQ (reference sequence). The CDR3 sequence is CASSLEFTGGTQETQYF. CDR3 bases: TGTGCCAGCAGCTTAGAATTTACAGGGGGTACCCAAGAGACCCAGTACTTC.

The CDR3 nucleotides are TGTGCCAGCAGCCCCCTTCCAGGGACCGGGGAGCTGTTTTTT. Protein sequence: CASSPLPGTGELFF. The genes are TRBV27 and TRBJ2-2, with D maybe TRBD1 (5 bases). Trimming pared 6 bases from V and 5 bases from J, leaving 13 bases between. Germline V gene lookup returns CDR1 MNHEY and CDR2 SMNVEV (reference sequence). The CDR3 extends over 14 amino acids.

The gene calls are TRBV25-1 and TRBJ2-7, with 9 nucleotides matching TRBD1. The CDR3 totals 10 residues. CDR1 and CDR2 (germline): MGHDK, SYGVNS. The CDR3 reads CASSGQGVNV. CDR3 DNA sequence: TGTGCCAGCAGTGGACAGGGGGTAAACGTC.

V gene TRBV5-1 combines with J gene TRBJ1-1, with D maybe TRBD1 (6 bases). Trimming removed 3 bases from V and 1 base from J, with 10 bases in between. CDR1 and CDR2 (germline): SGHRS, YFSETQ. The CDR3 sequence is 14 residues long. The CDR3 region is CASSSQGSNTEAFF. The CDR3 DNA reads TGCGCCAGCAGCTCACAGGGATCGAACACTGAAGCTTTCTTT.

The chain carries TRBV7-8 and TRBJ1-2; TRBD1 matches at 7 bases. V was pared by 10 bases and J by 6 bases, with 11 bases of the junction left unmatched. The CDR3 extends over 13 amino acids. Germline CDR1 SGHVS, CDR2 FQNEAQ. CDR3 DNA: TGTGCCACCCCAGGGGCAGGGGGGCATGGCTACACCTTC. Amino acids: CATPGAGGHGYTF.

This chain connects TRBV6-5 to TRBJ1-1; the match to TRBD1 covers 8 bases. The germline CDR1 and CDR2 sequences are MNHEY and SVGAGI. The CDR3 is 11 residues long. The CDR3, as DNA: TGTCTGACAGGGGAAGGAACTGAAGCTTTCTTT. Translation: CLTGEGTEAFF.

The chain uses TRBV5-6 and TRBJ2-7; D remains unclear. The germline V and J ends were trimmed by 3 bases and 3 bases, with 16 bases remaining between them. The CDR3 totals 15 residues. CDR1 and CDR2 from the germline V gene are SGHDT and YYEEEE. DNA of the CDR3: TGTGCCAGCAGCTCGTCGTGGTTAACCAGCTACGAGCAGTACGTC. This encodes CASSSSWLTSYEQYV.

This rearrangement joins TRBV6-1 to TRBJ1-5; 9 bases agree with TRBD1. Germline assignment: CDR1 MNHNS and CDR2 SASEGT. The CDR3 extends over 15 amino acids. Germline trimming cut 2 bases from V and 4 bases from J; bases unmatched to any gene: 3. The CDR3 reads CASSEFGQGNQPQHF. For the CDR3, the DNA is TGTGCCAGCAGTGAATTCGGACAGGGGAATCAGCCCCAGCATTTT.

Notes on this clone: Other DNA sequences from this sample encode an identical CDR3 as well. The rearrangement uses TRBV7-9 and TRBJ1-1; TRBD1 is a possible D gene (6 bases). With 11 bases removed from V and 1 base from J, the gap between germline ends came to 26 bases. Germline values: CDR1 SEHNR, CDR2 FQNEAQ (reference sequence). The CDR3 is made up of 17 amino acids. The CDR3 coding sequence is TGTGCCCTCGAAGGGGGGGCTAGGTTGTTTTCGAACACTGAAGCTTTCTTT. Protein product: CALEGGARLFSNTEAFF.

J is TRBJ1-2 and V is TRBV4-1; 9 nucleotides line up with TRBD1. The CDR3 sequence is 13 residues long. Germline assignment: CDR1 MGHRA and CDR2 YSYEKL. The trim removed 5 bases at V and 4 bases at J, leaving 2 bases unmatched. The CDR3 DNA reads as TGCGCCAGCAGCACGGACAGGGGCTATGGCTACACCTTC. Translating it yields CASSTDRGYGYTF.

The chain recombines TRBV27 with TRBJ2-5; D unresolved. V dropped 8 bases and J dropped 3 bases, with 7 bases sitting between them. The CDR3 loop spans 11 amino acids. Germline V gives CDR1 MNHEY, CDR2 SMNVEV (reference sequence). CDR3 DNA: TGTGCCAGCGCGGAAAAAGAGACCCAGTACTTC. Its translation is CASAEKETQYF.

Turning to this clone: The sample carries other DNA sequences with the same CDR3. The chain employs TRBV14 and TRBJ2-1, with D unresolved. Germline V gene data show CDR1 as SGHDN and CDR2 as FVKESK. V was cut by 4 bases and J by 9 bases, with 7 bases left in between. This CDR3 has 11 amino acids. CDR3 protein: CASSRRGEQFF. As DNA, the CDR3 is TGTGCCAGCAGCCGTAGAGGTGAGCAGTTCTTC. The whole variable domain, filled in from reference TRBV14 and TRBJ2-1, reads EAGVTQFPSHSVIEKGQTVTLRCDPISGHDNLYWYRRVMGKEIKFLLHFVKESKQDESGMPNNRFLAERTGGTYSTLKVQPAELEDSGVYFCASSRRGEQFFGPGTRLTVL.

This chain's CDR3 is CASSLTGVVYTF. In DNA form, the CDR3 reads TGTGCCAGCAGCCTGACAGGGGTAGTGTACACCTTC. J is TRBJ1-2 and V is TRBV28; 8 bases agree with TRBD1. After removal of 6 bases from V and 11 bases from J, the junction contained 8 bases not matched to a gene. From germline, CDR1 is MDHEN and CDR2 SYDVKM. The CDR3 spans 12 residues.

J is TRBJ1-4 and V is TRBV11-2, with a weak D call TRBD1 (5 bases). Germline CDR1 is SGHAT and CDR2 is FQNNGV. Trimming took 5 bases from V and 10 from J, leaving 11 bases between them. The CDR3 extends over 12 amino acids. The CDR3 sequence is CASSQGAGKLFF. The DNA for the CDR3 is TGTGCCAGCAGCCAAGGGGCCGGAAAACTGTTTTTT.

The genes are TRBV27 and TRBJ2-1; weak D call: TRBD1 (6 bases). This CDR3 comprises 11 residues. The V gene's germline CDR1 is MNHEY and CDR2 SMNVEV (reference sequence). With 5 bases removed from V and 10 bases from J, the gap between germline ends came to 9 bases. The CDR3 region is CASSPGTEQFF. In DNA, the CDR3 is TGTGCCAGCAGTCCCGGGACAGAGCAGTTCTTC.

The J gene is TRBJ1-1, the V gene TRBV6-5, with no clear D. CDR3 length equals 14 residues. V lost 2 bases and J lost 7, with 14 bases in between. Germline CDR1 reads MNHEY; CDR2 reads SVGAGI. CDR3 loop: CASSYGRDRGEAFF. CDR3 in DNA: TGTGCCAGCAGTTACGGCCGAGACCGGGGTGAAGCTTTCTTT.

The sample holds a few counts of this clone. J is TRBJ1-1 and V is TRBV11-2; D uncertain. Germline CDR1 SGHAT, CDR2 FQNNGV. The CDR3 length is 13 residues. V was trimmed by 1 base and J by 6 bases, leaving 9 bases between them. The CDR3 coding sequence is TGTGCCAGCAGCTTAGCCCATCTACCTGAAGCTTTCTTT. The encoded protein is CASSLAHLPEAFF.